This T cell receptor (beta chain) was observed in a study of T cell repertoires in cytomegalovirus infection (dated by TCRdb to between 2019 and 2020). For the wider study: Donor HLA type was relevant to the analysis, as public TCR beta signatures indicated carriage of CMV infection together with the matching HLA type. The study at large found these results: The ex vivo response was dominated by HLA-C-restricted CMV-specific TCR beta clonotypes, and the single most frequent clonotype in two of eight donors was supplied by these HLA-C-restricted clonotypes. In both this cohort and an independent roughly 350-donor cohort, the cumulative frequency of public TCR beta family members distinguished carriers of CMV infection plus the relevant HLA type.

The CDR3 sequence holds 17 residues, the cysteine and phenylalanine included. Of the read, only the CDR3 DNA is kept; its 51 bases are in frame from base 1. The germline V gene yields SNHLY for CDR1 and FYNNEI for CDR2. V was cut back by 3 bases and J by 6 bases, leaving a gap of 23 bases between them. This clonotype has a handful of counts. It has no known antigen specificity. Base quality data are lacking; no much larger clone is found one base away. The listed sequencing device is Illumina HiSeq 1500. TCRdb cleaned the public reads at Q25 with fastp, built clones with MiXCR and kept in-frame beta chains. Each entry is one CDR3 protein sequence, shown with its most common DNA and genes. The sample table contains about 450,000 distinct CDR3 sequences; only one count was recorded for around 32% of them. The ten largest make up roughly 13% of the sample.

The TCR was taken from a human donor in good health (CMV status not recorded). Some clones in this sample may be carry-over from other donors' samples. Rearrangement joined TRBV2 to TRBJ1-2; the D gene cannot be resolved reliably. Sequenced sample: PBMCs. The CDR3 reads as follows: CASSDDGLLPQRHGYTF. The nucleotide sequence reads TGTGCCAGCAGTGACGACGGGCTCCTTCCCCAACGCCATGGCTACACCTTC.